One sample yielded the 9 T cell receptor beta chains listed below, sequenced in a study of early T cells in non-severe SARS-CoV-2 infection (dated by TCRdb to about 2021). Libraries were constructed by 5' RACE. Sequencing used a NextSeq 500. The public reads were run again by TCRdb, first through fastp at Q25 and then through MiXCR, and only productive beta chains were kept. Every distinct CDR3 protein forms one entry, paired with its most common genes and DNA. This sample has 30,000 to 45,000 distinct CDR3 sequences in its table, and roughly 9.7% of those were observed once. Roughly an eighth of the sample lies in the top ten. Sequenced sample: whole blood. The receptors were sampled from an adult who was a healthcare worker with PCR-confirmed SARS-CoV-2 infection or an uninfected control (not recorded which).

This clonotype has at least ten counts. The genes are TRBV18 and TRBJ2-7; TRBD1 might be the D (6 bases). The CDR3 runs to 17 residues. V was shortened by 0 bases and J by 6 bases, with 21 bases between the two germline ends. Germline-derived CDR1 and CDR2 are KGHSH and LQKENI. The DNA for the CDR3 is TGTGCCAGCTCACCACCGGACGGGACAATCCTCACCGGCGAGCAGTACTTC. It is translated as CASSPPDGTILTGEQYF.

The rearrangement uses TRBV28 and TRBJ2-5, with no clear D. The CDR3 covers 17 residues. Germline V gene data show CDR1 as MDHEN and CDR2 as SYDVKM. The V and J ends lost 0 bases and 5 bases respectively, with 19 bases between them. The CDR3 nucleotides are TGTGCCAGCAGTTTATGGTCAAACTCTCCCGACGCCGAGACCCAGTACTTC. Protein product: CASSLWSNSPDAETQYF. The whole variable domain, filled in from reference TRBV28 and TRBJ2-5, reads DVKVTQSSRYLVKRTGEKVFLECVQDMDHENMFWYRQDPGLGLRLIYFSYDVKMKEKGDIPEGYSVSREKKERFSLILESASTNQTSMYLCASSLWSNSPDAETQYFGPGTRLLVL.

This clonotype was picked up many times. The chain combines TRBV11-1 with TRBJ2-4; no firm D call. Per germline, CDR1 SGHAT and CDR2 FQDESV (reference sequence). Trimming removed 1 base from V and 2 bases from J, with 6 bases in between. This CDR3 is 14 amino acids long. CDR3 in DNA: TGTGCCAGCAGCTTAGGGGAACCCAAAAACATTCAGTACTTC. It is translated as CASSLGEPKNIQYF.

The V call is TRBV12-3 or TRBV12-4, the J call TRBJ2-7; D ambiguous. This CDR3 has 12 amino acids. Trimming cost V 5 bases and J 4 bases, with 9 bases left between them. The CDR3 loop reads CASSRQIYEQYF. Here the CDR3 DNA reads TGTGCCAGCAGTAGGCAGATATACGAGCAGTACTTC.

CDR3 protein: CASSLGGRTEAFF. The CDR3 region has the DNA TGTGCCAGCAGTCTAGGGGGCCGGACTGAAGCTTTCTTT. This chain joins TRBV27 and TRBJ1-1, with 7 nucleotides matching TRBD1. Looked up from germline, CDR1 is MNHEY and CDR2 is SMNVEV (reference sequence). Trimming took 5 bases from V and 5 from J; bases not matched to a gene: 5. CDR3 length: 13 amino acids.

This clonotype appeared a few times. The chain is built from TRBV6-6 and TRBJ1-1; unclear D gene. CDR3 size: 16 residues. V dropped 6 bases and J dropped 5 bases, with 22 bases sitting between them. Germline-derived CDR1 and CDR2 are MNHNY and SVGAGI (reference sequence). For the CDR3, the DNA is TGTGCCAGCAGCCCTGGCCCCCGAAACGGGAGGACTGAAGCTTTCTTT. This encodes CASSPGPRNGRTEAFF.

V usage is TRBV5-6 and J usage is TRBJ2-6, with D uncertain. V lost 8 bases and J 2 bases, leaving 14 bases between the germline ends. Germline values: CDR1 SGHDT, CDR2 YYEEEE. The CDR3 is 15 amino acids. In nucleotides, the CDR3 is TGTGCCAGTACGGGCCTCGGAGCTGGGGCCAACGTCCTGACTTTC. This codes for CASTGLGAGANVLTF.

Many counts were recorded for this clonotype. The CDR3 region is CASSRESSGNTIYF. CDR3 nucleotides: TGCGCCAGCAGCCGAGAAAGCTCTGGAAACACCATATATTTT. The genes are TRBV5-1 and TRBJ1-3; no definite D call. The CDR3 is 14 residues long. Trimming took 4 bases from V and 0 from J, leaving 8 bases between them. Germline V gene sequence: CDR1 SGHRS, CDR2 YFSETQ.

This clonotype was seen more than once but under ten times. This chain connects TRBV12-3 or TRBV12-4 to TRBJ1-1; D not resolved. Trimming took off 6 bases at V and 1 base at J, with 12 bases between the two ends. The CDR3 is 14 residues long. This chain's CDR3 is CASRGGAANTEAFF. The CDR3 nucleotides are TGTGCCAGCAGAGGAGGAGCAGCGAACACTGAAGCTTTCTTT.